A selection of T cell receptor beta chains follows, all from one sample in a study of T cells in Graves' hyperthyroidism and ophthalmopathy. MiXCR was run by TCRdb on the multiplex PCR reads, yielding one entry per CDR3 protein. This table holds 550,000 to 650,000 distinct CDR3 sequences, over 11% found once. Specimen: blood. All receptors come from a woman aged 30 to 39 with Graves' hyperthyroidism that later progressed to Graves' ophthalmopathy. CDR3s include the opening cysteine and the closing phenylalanine or tryptophan. D genes are given only for firm matches. Clone sizes are given selectively: once, few, many, or a class where the clone is expanded.

clone_size j_call d_call v_call cdr3_aa cdr3_nt
NA TRBJ2-1 TRBD1 TRBV5-1 CASSPPGQGADNEQFF TGCGCCAGCAGCCCCCCCGGACAGGGGGCCGACAATGAGCAGTTCTTC
NA TRBJ2-5 TRBD1 TRBV10-1 CASSGGSQGVETQYF TGCGCCAGCAGTGGCGGATCGCAGGGGGTGGAGACCCAGTACTTC
NA TRBJ2-5 TRBD1 TRBV19 CASSIFGDRGLETQYF TGTGCCAGTAGTATATTTGGGGACAGGGGTTTAGAGACCCAGTACTTC
NA TRBJ2-3 TRBD1 TRBV6-2/TRBV6-3 CASLGTGGTDTQYF TGTGCCAGCTTGGGGACAGGGGGCACAGATACGCAGTATTTT
many TRBJ2-7 NA TRBV27 CASSPLSLDNRYEQYF TGTGCCAGCAGTCCCCTCAGCCTGGATAACCGCTACGAGCAGTACTTC
many TRBJ2-3 TRBD2 TRBV20-1 CSARDLDRLASTDTQYF TGCAGTGCTAGAGATCTGGACCGACTAGCCAGCACAGATACGCAGTATTTT
many TRBJ2-5 NA TRBV20-1 CSAGRMQETQYF TGCAGTGCTGGTCGGATGCAAGAGACCCAGTACTTC
few TRBJ1-6 NA TRBV5-1 CASSEGSRNPPLHF TGCGCCAGCAGCGAGGGCTCTCGGAATCCACCCCTCCACTTT
few TRBJ2-7 NA TRBV27 CASSPWGAYEQYF TGTGCCAGCAGTCCCTGGGGCGCTTACGAGCAGTACTTC
many TRBJ2-5 TRBD2 TRBV30 CAWSVISGGTQYF TGTGCCTGGAGTGTAATTTCGGGGGGGACCCAGTACTTC
NA TRBJ1-6 TRBD1 TRBV20-1 CSASPPPGGNYNSPLHF TGCAGTGCTAGCCCTCCCCCAGGGGGCAATTATAATTCACCCCTCCACTTT
many TRBJ2-1 NA TRBV6-1 CASSEASGLVAFF TGTGCCAGCAGTGAAGCGAGCGGGTTAGTTGCGTTCTTC
few TRBJ1-2 NA TRBV4-2 CASSQGNSPYGYTF TGTGCCAGCAGCCAAGGGAACAGTCCCTATGGCTACACCTTC
many TRBJ2-1 NA TRBV12-5 CASGLVVLGSINNEQFF TGTGCTAGTGGTTTGGTAGTACTAGGGTCGATAAACAATGAGCAGTTCTTC
few TRBJ2-7 TRBD1 TRBV18 CASSPAGTGNEQYF TGTGCCAGCTCACCAGCGGGGACAGGGAACGAGCAGTACTTC
many TRBJ2-7 TRBD2 TRBV20-1 CSPTGSSGSYEQYF TGCAGTCCCACTGGGAGTAGCGGGAGCTACGAGCAGTACTTC
many TRBJ2-1 TRBD2 TRBV11-3 CASRVVSGGDEQFF TGTGCCAGCAGAGTCGTAAGCGGGGGGGATGAGCAGTTCTTC
NA TRBJ2-1 NA TRBV6-2/TRBV6-3 CASRWTADEQFF TGTGCCAGCAGGTGGACAGCGGATGAGCAGTTCTTC
many TRBJ2-3 NA TRBV20-1 CSGEGGGGTDTQYF TGCAGTGGGGAGGGAGGGGGCGGCACAGATACGCAGTATTTT
NA TRBJ2-5 NA TRBV15 CATSIERGGETQYF TGTGCCACCAGCATCGAACGGGGCGGAGAGACCCAGTACTTC
many TRBJ2-1 NA TRBV7-2 CASTRLPKGEQFF TGTGCCAGCACCCGGCTACCTAAGGGGGAGCAGTTCTTC
many TRBJ1-2 NA TRBV7-8 CASSLVRVDGYTF TGTGCCAGCAGCTTAGTCAGGGTGGATGGCTACACCTTC
many TRBJ2-5 TRBD2 TRBV9 CASSPSSAGGRETQYF TGTGCCAGCAGCCCCAGTTCGGCGGGAGGCCGGGAGACCCAGTACTTC
NA TRBJ2-1 TRBD2 TRBV7-9 CASSSPVAGATYNEQFF TGTGCCAGCAGCTCACCAGTAGCGGGGGCGACCTACAATGAGCAGTTCTTC
many TRBJ2-5 TRBD2 TRBV24-1 CATSDPRDSGRETQYF TGTGCCACCAGTGACCCAAGGGACAGCGGGAGGGAGACCCAGTACTTC
NA TRBJ2-3 NA TRBV11-1 CASSLAWPGRRDTQYF TGTGCCAGCAGCTTAGCATGGCCAGGGAGGAGAGATACGCAGTATTTT
many TRBJ1-1 NA TRBV4-2 CASSQTGTNTEAFF TGTGCCAGCAGCCAGACAGGCACAAACACTGAAGCTTTCTTT
NA TRBJ2-3 NA TRBV27 CASAWWERIDTQYF TGTGCCAGCGCCTGGTGGGAGCGGATTGATACGCAGTATTTT
NA TRBJ1-1 NA TRBV30 CAWSRTAEPLGTEAFF TGTGCCTGGAGTCGGACAGCCGAACCGTTGGGCACTGAAGCTTTCTTT
few TRBJ2-3 NA TRBV12-5 CASGGSWDVGGTDTQYF TGTGCTAGTGGAGGCTCCTGGGATGTTGGGGGCACAGATACGCAGTATTTT
NA TRBJ2-1 TRBD1 TRBV7-9 CASSLAVPGQGTGEQFF TGTGCCAGCAGCTTAGCGGTCCCGGGACAGGGGACCGGTGAGCAGTTCTTC
NA TRBJ1-3 NA TRBV20-1 CSARSLLAGNTIYF TGCAGTGCTAGATCTCTCCTGGCTGGAAACACCATATATTTT